Listed below are T cell receptor beta chains from one sample, sequenced in a study of blood T cells in healthy people across ages. MiXCR, applied by TCRdb to the 5' RACE reads, yields one record per CDR3 protein. The data contain 650,000 or so distinct CDR3 sequences, roughly half of them seen just once; the ten biggest clones take up around an eighth. Input material: blood. These TCRs come from a woman aged 80 or over in good health. Each CDR3 is given with its conserved first and last residue. D genes are given only for firm matches.

v_gene	d_gene	j_gene	CDR3aa
TRBV3-1	-	TRBJ2-7	CASSQAWTSEQYF
TRBV7-9	-	TRBJ1-4	CASSRSQATNEKLFF
TRBV5-1	TRBD2	TRBJ2-1	CASMLGTRAFSSYNEQFF
TRBV7-8	TRBD1	TRBJ2-5	CASSLGTTGAQETQYF
TRBV7-2	TRBD2	TRBJ2-1	CASSLNSGGSYNEQFF
TRBV29-1	TRBD1	TRBJ1-2	CSVGSRDRGPFGYTF
TRBV6-1	-	TRBJ2-5	CASLTRQETQYF
TRBV28	-	TRBJ2-5	CASSVWQGEETQYF
TRBV7-9	TRBD1	TRBJ2-1	CASSPRDRENEQFF
TRBV20-1	TRBD2	TRBJ2-4	CSAGLAGGVSENIQYF
TRBV2	-	TRBJ1-5	CASRRTRESNQPQHF
TRBV27	-	TRBJ1-5	CASSLWGLDQPQHF
TRBV20-1	-	TRBJ1-2	CSARDKSYYGYTF
TRBV6-5	TRBD2	TRBJ2-7	CASSYGLAGGYYEQYF
TRBV20-1	-	TRBJ1-6	CSAVYRDDSPLHF
TRBV5-1	TRBD2	TRBJ2-3	CASSLVLAGDPRGQYF
TRBV4-2	TRBD1	TRBJ2-7	CASSQVWGTGPYEQYF
TRBV28	-	TRBJ2-7	CASRGAQGRRGYEQYF
TRBV27	TRBD2	TRBJ2-7	CASKGGGIAGASYEQYF
TRBV7-6	TRBD2	TRBJ2-5	CASSLLGLAFQETQYF
TRBV10-3	TRBD2	TRBJ2-1	CAISAGLAGGDEQFF
TRBV18	TRBD1	TRBJ1-2	CASSPRQGGYGYTF
TRBV7-9	TRBD2	TRBJ2-1	CASSWISGAGASEQFF
TRBV20-1	TRBD2	TRBJ2-3	CSARGIRGAGGGTDTQYF
TRBV19	TRBD1	TRBJ1-4	CATRQGAEKLFF
TRBV7-2	-	TRBJ1-6	CASSLDSSSPLHF
TRBV30	-	TRBJ1-5	CAWSVTGSNQPQHF
TRBV29-1	-	TRBJ1-2	CSVGVPSIGYTF
TRBV28	-	TRBJ2-3	CASSLAKLGGTDTQYF
TRBV7-2	-	TRBJ1-1	CASSLGQPGPYSFF
TRBV12-3/TRBV12-4	-	TRBJ2-7	CASSLYEGKGEQYF
TRBV30	TRBD2	TRBJ2-1	CAWSADYGTSGYNEQFF
TRBV15	-	TRBJ2-3	CATSRAGISADTQYF
TRBV29-1	-	TRBJ2-7	CSGGDSYEQYF
TRBV7-2	-	TRBJ1-6	CASSRTGGGNSPLHF
TRBV12-3/TRBV12-4	-	TRBJ2-1	CASSTQGIKQFF
TRBV7-2	TRBD2	TRBJ2-3	CASSSPTSGLPGDTQYF
TRBV6-5	-	TRBJ2-5	CASTSLTQKTQYF
TRBV3-1	-	TRBJ2-7	CAGSQVVSSYEQYF
TRBV10-2	TRBD1	TRBJ1-2	CASSQDRGGYGYTF
TRBV9	TRBD1	TRBJ1-2	CASSPGGGLGYTF
TRBV30	-	TRBJ1-2	CAWSDTGFYGYTF
TRBV20-1	TRBD1	TRBJ1-2	CSGRTGNGYTF
TRBV5-4	TRBD1	TRBJ2-1	CASSAGTGGNNEQFF
TRBV7-9	-	TRBJ1-5	CASSVVSPGPQHF
TRBV10-3	TRBD2	TRBJ2-3	CAISEALAGTDTQYF
TRBV28	-	TRBJ1-2	CASSFGGAGKDDYTF
TRBV9	-	TRBJ1-2	CASSGGRDGYTF
TRBV12-3/TRBV12-4	-	TRBJ1-2	CASSPSSGANRYTF
TRBV7-9	-	TRBJ2-3	CASSSPPSSDTQYF
TRBV19	TRBD2	TRBJ2-7	CASSLASGGAGVVYEQYF
TRBV11-1	TRBD2	TRBJ2-3	CASSPEPRGGTDTQYF